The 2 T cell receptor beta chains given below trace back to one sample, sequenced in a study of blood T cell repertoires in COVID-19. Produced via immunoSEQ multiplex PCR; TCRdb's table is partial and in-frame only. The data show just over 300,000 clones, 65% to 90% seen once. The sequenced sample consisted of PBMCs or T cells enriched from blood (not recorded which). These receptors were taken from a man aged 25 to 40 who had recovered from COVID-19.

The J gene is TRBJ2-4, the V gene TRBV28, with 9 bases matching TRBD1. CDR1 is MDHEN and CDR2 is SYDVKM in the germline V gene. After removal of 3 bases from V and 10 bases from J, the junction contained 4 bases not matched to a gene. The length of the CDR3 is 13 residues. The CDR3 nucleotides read TGTGCCAGCAGTTTCCGGGACAGGGTTATTCAGTACTTC. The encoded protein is CASSFRDRVIQYF. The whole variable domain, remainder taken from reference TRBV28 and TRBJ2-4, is DVKVTQSSRYLVKRTGEKVFLECVQDMDHENMFWYRQDPGLGLRLIYFSYDVKMKEKGDIPEGYSVSREKKERFSLILESASTNQTSMYLCASSFRDRVIQYFGAGTRLSVL.

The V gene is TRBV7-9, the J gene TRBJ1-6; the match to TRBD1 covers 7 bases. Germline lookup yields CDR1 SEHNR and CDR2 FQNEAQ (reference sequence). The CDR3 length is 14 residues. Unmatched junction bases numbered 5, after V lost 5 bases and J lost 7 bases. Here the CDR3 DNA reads TGTGCCAGCAGCGTTGACAGGGTAAATTCACCCCTCCACTTT. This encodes CASSVDRVNSPLHF.